Listed below are T cell receptor beta chains from one sample, sequenced in a study of T-cell memory formation after mild COVID-19. TCRdb fed the 5' RACE reads into MiXCR, producing one record per CDR3 protein. The sample has roughly 350,000 distinct CDR3 sequences; under 25% are singletons. The source material was PBMCs or a T cell subset sorted from them (not recorded which). These receptors were taken from an adult woman who had mild COVID-19 (a few samples of this study predate the infection). Cell type and time point are not known. CDR3s include the opening cysteine and the closing phenylalanine or tryptophan. Only some rows state a clone size, as once, few, many or a class for expanded clones.

TRBJ2-1 . TRBV18 CASSPPGTGNNEQFF
TRBJ2-2 . TRBV9 CASSREGGGSGELFF
TRBJ2-1 few TRBV20-1 CSARVRLAGANEQFF
TRBJ1-2 . TRBV3-1 CASNHGGSANYGYTF
TRBJ1-2 . TRBV3-1 CASSQEGQGGYGYTF
TRBJ2-5 . TRBV30 CAGGGRETQYF
TRBJ2-7 . TRBV2 CASSELSGQYF
TRBJ2-7 few TRBV12-3/TRBV12-4 CASSLLQGAPEQYF
TRBJ2-1 few TRBV6-2/TRBV6-3 CASSRMTGTGGTNEQFF
TRBJ2-2 many TRBV20-1 CSARASGSDTGELFF
TRBJ2-7 . TRBV19 CASSMGHSYEQYF
TRBJ1-3 . TRBV5-1 CASSLVAGFGNTIYF
TRBJ2-5 few TRBV7-9 CASSLDRDRVPGTQYF
TRBJ2-7 few TRBV6-1 CASSASGTGYHEQYF
TRBJ2-7 few TRBV20-1 CSARDLRGYEQYF
TRBJ2-3 . TRBV14 CASSQESGRIADTQYF
TRBJ2-3 . TRBV6-5 CASSYLGLAGADTQYF
TRBJ2-3 . TRBV5-1 CASSLGYRGSADTQYF
TRBJ2-7 few TRBV6-1 CASRETATGFSYEQYF
TRBJ2-1 . TRBV4-3 CASSQEFAGTSGYNEQFF
TRBJ1-4 . TRBV12-3/TRBV12-4 CASSLEAGGYEKLFF
TRBJ2-3 few TRBV29-1 CSVEVLRDRGHGGTDTQYF
TRBJ2-3 few TRBV15 CATSGGFRGGRDTQYF
TRBJ2-7 . TRBV12-3/TRBV12-4 CASSLQGPPYF
TRBJ1-2 . TRBV11-2 CASSLGQGLTNYGYTF
TRBJ1-5 few TRBV20-1 CSASDRGSFNQPQHF
TRBJ1-1 few TRBV19 CASSVAGVTEAFF
TRBJ2-7 . TRBV9 CASSVAGNEQYF
TRBJ2-7 few TRBV7-9 CASSLGLAESYEQYF
TRBJ2-2 few TRBV5-1 CASSFPPDRNTGELFF
TRBJ2-1 . TRBV10-3 CAISSPGGVQRGNNEQFF
TRBJ1-1 . TRBV6-6 CASSYLGTTEAFF
TRBJ2-7 . TRBV20-1 CSAGTGLDYEQYF
TRBJ1-2 . TRBV7-9 CASRQGQGGDYGYTF
TRBJ2-7 few TRBV14 CATSGQVNEQYF
TRBJ2-5 many TRBV10-3 CAISEGETQYF
TRBJ1-1 . TRBV3-1 CASSQVASRGALF
TRBJ1-4 few TRBV29-1 CSAIQGAGEKLFF
TRBJ2-5 few TRBV3-1 CASSPQGSETQYF
TRBJ1-5 many TRBV12-3/TRBV12-4 CASSLDRDQPQHF
TRBJ2-5 many TRBV11-2 CASSLAGVETQYF
TRBJ2-1 . TRBV20-1 CSARTTRKPYNEQFF
TRBJ2-7 few TRBV6-5 CASSYGHARNYEQYF
TRBJ1-5 . TRBV6-1 CAGAGGSDQPQHF
TRBJ1-1 few TRBV19 CASRTDRRDHTEAFF
TRBJ1-2 few TRBV12-3/TRBV12-4 CASSRTGGLAGGGYTF
TRBJ2-7 . TRBV4-3 CASSQDPQTYEQYF
TRBJ2-7 . TRBV25-1 CASSDSGRFEDIGYEQYF
TRBJ2-3 . TRBV5-1 CASSSTLPAGVADTQYF
TRBJ2-7 . TRBV19 CATFRVPWRGYTPYEQYF
TRBJ2-5 few TRBV29-1 CSVPRGGLLYQETQYF
TRBJ1-5 . TRBV4-1 CASSQEGQSNQPQHF
TRBJ2-3 few TRBV7-9 CASSPTGSPSTDTQYF
TRBJ2-7 few TRBV7-2 CASSPDRGRVAYEQYF
TRBJ2-3 . TRBV7-8 CASSLVGGGTTDTQYF
TRBJ2-5 . TRBV7-6 CASSLASLAGGQETQYF
TRBJ1-4 . TRBV4-1 CASRQWTGSEKLFF
TRBJ1-2 . TRBV6-5 CASSYEQGWGYTF
TRBJ2-1 . TRBV12-3/TRBV12-4 CASSLVAYNEQFF
TRBJ2-1 . TRBV4-3 CASSSDYEQFF